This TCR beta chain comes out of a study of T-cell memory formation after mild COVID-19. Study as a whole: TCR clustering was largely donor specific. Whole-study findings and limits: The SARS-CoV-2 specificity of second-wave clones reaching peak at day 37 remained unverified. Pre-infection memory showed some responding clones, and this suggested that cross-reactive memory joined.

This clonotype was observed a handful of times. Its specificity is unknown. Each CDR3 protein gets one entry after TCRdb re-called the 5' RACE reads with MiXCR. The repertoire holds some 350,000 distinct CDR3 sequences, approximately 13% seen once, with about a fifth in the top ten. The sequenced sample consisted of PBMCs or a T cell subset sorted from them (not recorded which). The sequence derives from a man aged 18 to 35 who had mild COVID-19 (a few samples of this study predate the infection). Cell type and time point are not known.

DNA of the CDR3: TGCGCCAGCAGCCAACAGGGGGCTAACTACAATGAGCAGTTCTTC. Its protein product is CASSQQGANYNEQFF. The chain uses TRBV4-3 and TRBJ2-1, with 8 bases matching TRBD1. Germline assignment: CDR1 LGHNA and CDR2 YSLEER. The CDR3 runs 15 residues. Trimming took 2 bases from V and 3 from J; bases not matched to a gene: 3.